Each of the 29 T cell receptor beta chains below was sequenced from the same sample in a study of T cells in Graves' hyperthyroidism and ophthalmopathy. RNA transcripts served as the template for amplifying TCR beta CDR3 regions. The study used the HTBI primer set for a first-round RT-PCR of the TCR CDR3. TCRdb reanalysed the multiplex PCR reads using MiXCR and keeps one entry per CDR3 protein. Of roughly 720,000 distinct CDR3 sequences listed, about 18% are singletons. Sequencing was done on a sample of blood. These receptors were obtained from a man aged 45-65 years with Graves' hyperthyroidism.

This clonotype has more than one count but fewer than ten. This sequence joins TRBV28 and TRBJ2-2; D is perhaps TRBD2 (5 bases). Trimming stripped 8 bases from V and 5 bases from J, with 12 bases between. The CDR3 is 13 residues long. The germline V gene has CDR1 MDHEN and CDR2 SYDVKM. CDR3 nucleotides: TGTGCCAGCTGGCCAGGAGGTACCGGGGAGCTGTTTTTT. It is translated as CASWPGGTGELFF.

This clonotype turned up a few times. This chain connects TRBV18 to TRBJ2-3; D is possibly TRBD2 (6 bases). Germline V gene lookup returns CDR1 KGHSH and CDR2 LQKENI. Trimming left V 1 base short and J 3 bases short, with 11 bases between. The CDR3 totals 15 residues. CDR3 coding DNA: TGTGCCAGCTCACCACAGGACGGAGGGACAGATACGCAGTATTTT. Its protein product is CASSPQDGGTDTQYF. The full variable domain, rest sourced from reference TRBV18 and TRBJ2-3, is NAGVMQNPRHLVRRRGQEARLRCSPMKGHSHVYWYRQLPEEGLKFMVYLQKENIIDESGMPKERFSAEFPKEGPSILRIQQVVRGDSAAYFCASSPQDGGTDTQYFGPGTRLTVL.

There are many counts of this clonotype. V is TRBV27 and J is TRBJ2-3; 9 positions match TRBD1. Germline CDR1 MNHEY, CDR2 SMNVEV (reference sequence). This CDR3 has 14 amino acids. With V trimmed by 3 bases and J by 6 bases, 4 bases remained unmatched. The CDR3 coding sequence is TGTGCCAGCAGTTTCGGACAGGGGAGGGATACGCAGTATTTT. It translates to CASSFGQGRDTQYF.

This clonotype appeared many times. V usage is TRBV11-1 and J usage is TRBJ2-1; the D is unclear. Germline V CDR1 and CDR2: SGHAT, FQDESV (reference sequence). The CDR3 is 14 amino acids. V was pared by 6 bases and J by 0 bases, with 9 bases between. The CDR3 DNA follows: TGTGCCAGCAGTACCGGAAGCTCCTACAATGAGCAGTTCTTC. Its protein is CASSTGSSYNEQFF.

The rearrangement links TRBV5-6 to TRBJ2-2; 8 nucleotides match TRBD2. The germline gives CDR1 SGHDT, CDR2 YYEEEE. CDR3 length: 16 amino acids. V shed 2 bases, J shed 3 bases, and the junction held 6 bases outside the gene matches. CDR3 bases: TGTGCCAGCAGCTTAGAGCGGGAGAGGTACACCGGGGAGCTGTTTTTT. It yields the protein CASSLERERYTGELFF.

This clonotype has at least ten counts. The chain carries TRBV6-5 and TRBJ1-1; no definite D call. Trimming took 1 base from V and 1 from J, leaving 4 bases between them. This CDR3 comprises 13 residues. Germline CDR1 reads MNHEY; CDR2 reads SVGAGI. The DNA of the CDR3 is TGTGCCAGCAGTTACTGGCGGAACACTGAAGCTTTCTTT. Translated: CASSYWRNTEAFF.

The genes are TRBV6-5 and TRBJ2-7; D tentatively fits TRBD1 or TRBD2 (5 bases each). The CDR3 is made up of 16 amino acids. V was shortened by 0 bases and J by 0 bases, with 12 bases between the two germline ends. Per germline, CDR1 MNHEY and CDR2 SVGAGI. The CDR3 region is CASSYSLEGSSYEQYF. Here the CDR3 DNA reads TGTGCCAGCAGTTACTCTCTAGAGGGGAGCTCCTACGAGCAGTACTTC.

This clonotype was observed many times. The chain carries TRBV12-3 or TRBV12-4 and TRBJ2-3; no reliable D call. The CDR3 contains 17 residues. Trimming shortened V by 6 bases and J by 2 bases, and 21 bases separated the two germline ends. As DNA, the CDR3 is TGTGCCAGCAGCAAATCGATAATGGGTTTTAACACAGATACGCAGTATTTT. Translating it yields CASSKSIMGFNTDTQYF.

The genes are TRBV10-3 and TRBJ1-2; 10 bases line up with TRBD1. The CDR3 runs 17 residues. V shed 4 bases, J shed 3 bases, and the junction held 11 bases outside the gene matches. The V gene's germline CDR1 is ENHRY and CDR2 SYGVKD. This CDR3 is CAISANEGQGLDYGYTF. CDR3 nucleotides: TGTGCCATCAGTGCTAACGAGGGACAGGGGCTGGACTATGGCTACACCTTC.

This sequence joins TRBV20-1 and TRBJ2-7, with TRBD1 as a possible D gene (6 bases). Deletions cut 3 bases from V and 6 bases from J, with 9 bases between. CDR3 length: 11 residues. Germline CDR1 reads DFQATT; CDR2 reads SNEGSKA (reference sequence). DNA of the CDR3: TGCAGTGCTAGTAGGGACATCGAGCAGTACTTC. This codes for CSASRDIEQYF.

This clonotype was counted at least ten times. V gene TRBV27 combines with J gene TRBJ2-3; weak D call: TRBD1 (5 bases). From germline, CDR1 is MNHEY and CDR2 SMNVEV (reference sequence). The CDR3 runs to 16 residues. Trimming left V 0 bases short and J 2 bases short, with 12 bases between. In DNA, the CDR3 is TGTGCCAGCAGTTTATCAAACGGACAAGTCACAGATACGCAGTATTTT. This sequence encodes CASSLSNGQVTDTQYF.

This clonotype occurred many times. This chain links TRBV28 with TRBJ1-2; D perhaps matches TRBD1 (5 bases). Looked up from germline, CDR1 is MDHEN and CDR2 is SYDVKM. Trimming stripped 8 bases from V and 1 base from J, with 8 bases between. CDR3 length equals 12 residues. CDR3 region: CASGRVNYGYTF. The CDR3 nucleotides are TGTGCCAGCGGCAGGGTTAACTATGGCTACACCTTC.

This clonotype was found many times. The chain employs TRBV11-2 and TRBJ2-1; 12 bases are shared with TRBD2. This CDR3 contains 15 residues. V trimming: 5 bases; J trimming: 3 bases; junction bases outside the gene matches: 2. Germline V CDR1 and CDR2: SGHAT, FQNNGV. CDR3: CASSPTSGSYNEQFF. The CDR3, as DNA: TGTGCCAGCAGCCCGACTAGCGGGAGCTACAATGAGCAGTTCTTC. The whole variable domain, remainder taken from reference TRBV11-2 and TRBJ2-1, is EAGVAQSPRYKIIEKRQSVAFWCNPISGHATLYWYQQILGQGPKLLIQFQNNGVVDDSQLPKDRFSAERLKGVDSTLKIQPAKLEDSAVYLCASSPTSGSYNEQFFGPGTRLTVL.

This clonotype was picked up a small number of times. V and J are TRBV29-1 and TRBJ2-7; no definite D call. CDR3 size: 13 residues. V was shortened by 5 bases and J by 3 bases, with 14 bases between the two germline ends. Germline CDR1 is SQVTM and CDR2 is ANQGSEA. The CDR3 protein is CSVLGVASYEQYF. The CDR3 coding sequence is TGCAGCGTTCTTGGGGTAGCCAGCTACGAGCAGTACTTC.

This clonotype was seen at least ten times. The rearrangement links TRBV28 to TRBJ1-5; 7 bases match TRBD1. This CDR3 region has 16 residues. Germline V gene data show CDR1 as MDHEN and CDR2 as SYDVKM. Unmatched junction bases numbered 6, after V lost 4 bases and J lost 0 bases. The CDR3 is CASSWGQILSNQPQHF. The CDR3 nucleotides are TGTGCCAGCAGTTGGGGACAGATCCTTAGCAATCAGCCCCAGCATTTT.

This clonotype has a count of ten or more. The CDR3 region is CASSFRTSSTDTQYF. DNA for the CDR3: TGTGCCAGCAGCTTCCGGACTAGCTCAACAGATACGCAGTATTTT. This sequence joins TRBV11-3 and TRBJ2-3; 8 nucleotides align to TRBD2. V shed 3 bases and J 3 bases; nucleotides not matched to a gene: 5. Germline assignment: CDR1 SGHNT and CDR2 YENEEA. This CDR3 is built from 15 residues.

In its sample, this clonotype was seen many times. This chain joins TRBV7-2 and TRBJ2-7; 10 nucleotides agree with TRBD1. Germline V gene sequence: CDR1 SGHTA, CDR2 FQGNSA. The J segment lost 5 bases and the V segment lost 5 bases, leaving 12 bases of the junction unmatched. This CDR3 spans 16 amino acids. CDR3 coding DNA: TGTGCCAGCAGCCCGAGACCGGACAGGGGGTGGAACGAGCAGTACTTC. This gives the protein CASSPRPDRGWNEQYF.

This clonotype has ten or more counts. The V and J genes are TRBV7-2 and TRBJ2-3; 10 bases fit TRBD2. The CDR3 totals 15 residues. Germline CDR1 SGHTA, CDR2 FQGNSA. V gave up 4 bases and J gave up 8 bases; unmatched junction bases: 9. The CDR3: CASSSASGSFGTQYF. CDR3 nucleotide sequence: TGTGCCAGCAGCTCCGCTAGCGGGAGCTTTGGTACGCAGTATTTT. Full variable domain (rest looked up from reference TRBV7-2 and TRBJ2-3): GAGVSQSPSNKVTEKGKDVELRCDPISGHTALYWYRQSLGQGLEFLIYFQGNSAPDKSGLPSDRFSAERTGGSVSTLTIQRTQQEDSAVYLCASSSASGSFGTQYFGPGTRLTVL.

This clonotype was counted ten times or more. This rearrangement joins TRBV30 to TRBJ2-7, with D unclear. CDR1 and CDR2 from the germline V gene are GTSNPN and SVGIG (reference sequence). This CDR3 comprises 12 residues. The ends were cut back, 2 bases at V and 0 bases at J, with 5 bases in the middle. The CDR3 is CAWSSSSYEQYF. Here the CDR3 DNA reads TGTGCCTGGAGTTCTAGCTCCTACGAGCAGTACTTC.

The sample holds many counts of this clonotype. CDR3 DNA: TGTGCCATCAGGGAGACTAGCGGGACGACTAGCACAGATACGCAGTATTTT. Protein product: CAIRETSGTTSTDTQYF. This chain links TRBV10-3 with TRBJ2-3, with 11 bases lining up with TRBD2. The CDR3 is 17 residues long. The junction had 8 bases not matched to a gene; V was cut back by 6 bases and J by 0 bases. The germline V gene encodes CDR1 ENHRY and CDR2 SYGVKD.

This clonotype showed up just a few times. Here the CDR3 DNA reads TGTGCCAGCAGTTACATCTGGGGCAAAGACACTGAAGCTTTCTTT. This codes for CASSYIWGKDTEAFF. This rearrangement joins TRBV6-2 or TRBV6-3 to TRBJ1-1, with D perhaps TRBD1 (5 bases). The ends were cut back, 2 bases at V and 3 bases at J, with 13 bases in the middle. Germline CDR1 reads MNHEY; CDR2 reads SVGEGT. The CDR3 runs to 15 residues.

This clonotype was counted at least ten times. CDR3 sequence reads: CASSEDRLRDRERPQHF. Written as DNA, the CDR3 is TGTGCCAGCAGTGAAGATCGTTTGCGGGATAGGGAACGGCCCCAGCATTTT. V usage is TRBV2 and J usage is TRBJ1-5; D ambiguous. In germline, CDR1 is SNHLY, CDR2 FYNNEI. The CDR3 consists of 17 residues. Trimming left V 1 base short and J 9 bases short, with 22 bases between.

This clonotype was seen many times. The J gene is TRBJ1-2, the V gene TRBV27; 10 bases agree with TRBD1. Germline V gene lookup returns CDR1 MNHEY and CDR2 SMNVEV (reference sequence). The junction had 11 bases not matched to a gene; V was cut back by 3 bases and J by 7 bases. CDR3 size: 16 residues. Here the CDR3 DNA reads TGTGCCAGCAGTTTCCGACAGGGGGCTAAAGCCGGTGGCTACACCTTC. Amino acid sequence: CASSFRQGAKAGGYTF.

In its sample, this clonotype was seen a few times. The gene calls are TRBV19 and TRBJ1-1; D gene unclear. Trimming took off 3 bases at V and 3 bases at J, with 14 bases between the two ends. The CDR3 covers 15 residues. Germline V gene data show CDR1 as LNHDA and CDR2 as SQIVND (reference sequence). The CDR3 protein is CASSIKRNLDTEAFF. The CDR3 nucleotides read TGTGCCAGTAGTATTAAGAGGAACCTGGACACTGAAGCTTTCTTT.

The chain employs TRBV6-5 and TRBJ1-5; TRBD1 or TRBD2 may be the D gene (5 bases each). The J call may be wrong; the DNA end is better matched by TRBJ2-3. CDR1 is MNHEY and CDR2 is SVGAGI in the germline V gene. The CDR3 consists of 15 residues. The CDR3 DNA reads as TGTGCCAGCAGTTATGGGGGTTATAGCAATCAGCCCCAGTATTTT. It is translated as CASSYGGYSNQPQYF.

In its sample, this clonotype was seen many times. The chain joins TRBV7-9 to TRBJ2-7; 10 bases are a match to TRBD2. Germline V gene sequence: CDR1 SEHNR, CDR2 FQNEAQ (reference sequence). V shed 2 bases, J shed 7 bases, and the junction held 5 bases outside the gene matches. This CDR3 region has 14 residues. The CDR3 DNA reads as TGTGCCAGCAGCTTATCTAGCGGGAGAATGGAGCAGTACTTC. This encodes CASSLSSGRMEQYF.

A remark on this clonotype: At one of its ends the junction is not consistent with the germline gene, which may arise from a read error. The rearrangement uses TRBV18 and TRBJ2-7, with D possibly being TRBD2 (5 bases). Per germline, CDR1 KGHSH and CDR2 LQKENI. CDR3 length equals 14 residues. Here the CDR3 DNA reads TGTGCCAGATCACCGACCCGGGCCCTGGAGGAGCACTACTTC. Protein sequence: CARSPTRALEEHYF.

This clonotype was observed a handful of times. The chain carries TRBV19 and TRBJ2-1; the match to TRBD2 covers 8 bases. Germline V gene data show CDR1 as LNHDA and CDR2 as SQIVND (reference sequence). This CDR3 has 16 residues. Germline trimming cut 3 bases from V and 2 bases from J; bases unmatched to any gene: 6. In DNA form, the CDR3 reads TGTGCCAGTAGTATGTCCCTAGCGGGCCCCTACAATGAGCAGTTCTTC. Translation gives CASSMSLAGPYNEQFF.

Many counts were recorded for this clonotype. The chain has TRBV5-6 and TRBJ2-5; D may be TRBD1 (5 bases). The CDR3 sequence is 14 residues long. CDR1 is SGHDT and CDR2 is YYEEEE in the germline V gene. The germline V and J ends were trimmed by 2 bases and 5 bases, with 13 bases remaining between them. CDR3 amino acids: CASSFPTEDETQYF. CDR3 nucleotide sequence: TGTGCCAGCAGCTTTCCGACAGAGGACGAGACCCAGTACTTC.